The 4 T cell receptor beta chains below were found in one sample sequenced in a study of cytomegalovirus exposure and HLA in healthy donors. Primers included in the PCR were 60 Vbeta and 13 Jbeta primers. Produced via immunoSEQ multiplex PCR; TCRdb's table is partial and in-frame only. The table lists 95,000 to 150,000 clones, around 75% of them singletons. The sequencing input was PBMCs. The receptors originated from a man aged 55 to 69 in good health and CMV-seropositive.

The V call is TRBV5-1, the J call TRBJ2-7, with D perhaps matching TRBD2 (5 bases). Germline V gene lookup returns CDR1 SGHRS and CDR2 YFSETQ. V lost 0 bases and J 3 bases, leaving 7 bases between the germline ends. The CDR3 contains 13 residues. The CDR3 is CASSLDRDYEQYF. For the CDR3, the DNA is TGCGCCAGCAGCTTGGATCGGGACTACGAGCAGTACTTC.

V and J are TRBV29-1 and TRBJ1-2, with 8 bases that match TRBD1. The CDR3 spans 9 residues. CDR1 and CDR2 from the germline V gene are SQVTM and ANQGSEA. V dropped 6 bases and J dropped 10; count of bases not matched to a gene: 1. Written as DNA, the CDR3 is TGCAGCGTCCAGGGGGCCTACACCTTC. It is translated as CSVQGAYTF.

V is TRBV4-2 and J is TRBJ2-3; D may be TRBD2 (5 bases). The CDR3 loop spans 13 amino acids. Germline V CDR1 and CDR2: LGHNA, YNFKEQ. V was pared by 1 base and J by 7 bases, with 9 bases between. CDR3 sequence reads: CASSQVGSNTQYF. CDR3 bases: TGTGCCAGCAGCCAAGTTGGGAGTAATACGCAGTATTTT.

The rearrangement links TRBV29-1 to TRBJ2-7; a possible D gene is TRBD2 (5 bases). The CDR3 covers 12 residues. Between the trimmed V and J ends, which lost 8 bases and 7 bases, there was a span of 18 bases. Germline assignment: CDR1 SQVTM and CDR2 ANQGSEA. This CDR3 reads CSPQAPSGEQYF. The CDR3 DNA is TGCAGCCCCCAGGCCCCCTCGGGGGAGCAGTACTTC.